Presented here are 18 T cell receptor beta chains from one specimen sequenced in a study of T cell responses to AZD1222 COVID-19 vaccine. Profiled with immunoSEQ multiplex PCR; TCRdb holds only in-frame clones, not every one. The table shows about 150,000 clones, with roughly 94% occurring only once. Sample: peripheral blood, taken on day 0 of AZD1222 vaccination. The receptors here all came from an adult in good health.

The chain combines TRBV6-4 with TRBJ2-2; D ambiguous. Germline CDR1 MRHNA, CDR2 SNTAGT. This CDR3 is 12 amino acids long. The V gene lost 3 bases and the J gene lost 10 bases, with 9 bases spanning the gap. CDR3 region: CASSDKHAELFF. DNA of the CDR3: TGTGCCAGCAGTGATAAACACGCGGAGCTGTTTTTT.

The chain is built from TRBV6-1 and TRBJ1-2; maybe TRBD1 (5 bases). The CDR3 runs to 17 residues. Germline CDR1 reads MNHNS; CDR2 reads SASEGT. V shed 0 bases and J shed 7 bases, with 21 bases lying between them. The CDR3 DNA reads TGTGCCAGCAGTGAAGCGCTTCGCCGGGAGGGGTCAGGTGGCTACACCTTC. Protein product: CASSEALRREGSGGYTF.

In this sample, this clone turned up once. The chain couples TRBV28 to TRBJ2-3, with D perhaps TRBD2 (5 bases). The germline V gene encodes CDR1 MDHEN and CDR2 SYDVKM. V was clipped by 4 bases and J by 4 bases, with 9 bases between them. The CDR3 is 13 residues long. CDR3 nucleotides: TGTGCCAGCAGTTCTACGGGGTCAGATACGCAGTATTTT. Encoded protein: CASSSTGSDTQYF.

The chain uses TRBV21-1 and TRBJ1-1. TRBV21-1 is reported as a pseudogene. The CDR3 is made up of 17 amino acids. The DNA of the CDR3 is TGTGCCAGCAGCAAATTCGGGGGCCGTACTCTGAACACTGAAGCTTTCTTT. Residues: CASSKFGGRTLNTEAFF.

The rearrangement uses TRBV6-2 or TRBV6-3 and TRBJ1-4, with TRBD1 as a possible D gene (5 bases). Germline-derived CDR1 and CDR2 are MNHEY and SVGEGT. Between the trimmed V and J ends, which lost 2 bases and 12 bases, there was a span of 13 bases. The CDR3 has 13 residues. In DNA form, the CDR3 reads TGTGCCAGCAGTTACGAGGTCCCAGGGCAACTGTTTTTT. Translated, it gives CASSYEVPGQLFF.

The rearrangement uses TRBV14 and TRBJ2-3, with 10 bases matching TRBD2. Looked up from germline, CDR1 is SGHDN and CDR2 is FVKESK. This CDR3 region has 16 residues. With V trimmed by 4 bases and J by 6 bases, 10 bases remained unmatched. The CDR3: CASSRPSGGPWDTQYF. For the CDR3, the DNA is TGTGCCAGCAGCCGACCTAGCGGGGGTCCATGGGATACGCAGTATTTT.

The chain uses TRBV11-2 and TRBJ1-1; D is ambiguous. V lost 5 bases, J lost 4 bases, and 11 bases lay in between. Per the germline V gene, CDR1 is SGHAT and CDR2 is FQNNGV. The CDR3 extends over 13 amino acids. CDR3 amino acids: CASSTRRSTEAFF. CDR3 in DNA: TGTGCCAGCAGCACCAGGAGGAGCACTGAAGCTTTCTTT.

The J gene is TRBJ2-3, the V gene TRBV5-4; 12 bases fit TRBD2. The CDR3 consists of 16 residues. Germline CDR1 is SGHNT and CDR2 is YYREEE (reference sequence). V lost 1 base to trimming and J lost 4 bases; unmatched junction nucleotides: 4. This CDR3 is CASSLSASGRADTQYF. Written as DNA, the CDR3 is TGTGCCAGCAGCTTGTCAGCTAGCGGGAGGGCAGATACGCAGTATTTT.

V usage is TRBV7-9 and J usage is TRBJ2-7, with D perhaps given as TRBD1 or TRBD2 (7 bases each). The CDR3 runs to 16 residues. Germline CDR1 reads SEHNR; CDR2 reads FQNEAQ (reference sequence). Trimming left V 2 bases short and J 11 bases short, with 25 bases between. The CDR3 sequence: CASSLLRGDSPSGKYV. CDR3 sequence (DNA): TGTGCCAGCAGCTTACTACGGGGGGACAGCCCTAGTGGGAAGTACGTC.

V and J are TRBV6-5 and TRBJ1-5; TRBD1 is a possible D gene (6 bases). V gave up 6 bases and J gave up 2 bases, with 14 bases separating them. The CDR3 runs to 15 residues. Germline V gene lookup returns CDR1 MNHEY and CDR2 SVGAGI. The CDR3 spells CASSTGALGNQPQHF. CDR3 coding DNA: TGTGCCAGCAGCACGGGGGCGTTAGGCAATCAGCCCCAGCATTTT.

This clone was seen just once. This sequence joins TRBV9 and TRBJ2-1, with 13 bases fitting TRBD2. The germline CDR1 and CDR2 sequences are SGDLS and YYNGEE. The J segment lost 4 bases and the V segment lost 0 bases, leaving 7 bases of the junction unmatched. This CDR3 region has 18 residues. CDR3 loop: CASSVGWGTSGTYNEQFF. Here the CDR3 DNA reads TGTGCCAGCAGCGTAGGTTGGGGGACTAGCGGGACTTACAATGAGCAGTTCTTC.

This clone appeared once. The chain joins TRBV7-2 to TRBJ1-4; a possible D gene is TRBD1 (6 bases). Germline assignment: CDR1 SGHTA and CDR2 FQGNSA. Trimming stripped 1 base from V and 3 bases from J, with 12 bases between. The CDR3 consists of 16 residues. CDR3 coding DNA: TGTGCCAGCAGCTTAGGTGGGGGGCTGGCTAATGAAAAACTGTTTTTT. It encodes CASSLGGGLANEKLFF.

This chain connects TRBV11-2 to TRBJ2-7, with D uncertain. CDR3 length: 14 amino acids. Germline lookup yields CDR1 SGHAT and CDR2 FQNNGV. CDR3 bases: TGTACCAGCAGCTTAGGCCCAGCCCGGAACGAGCAGTACGTC. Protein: CTSSLGPARNEQYV.

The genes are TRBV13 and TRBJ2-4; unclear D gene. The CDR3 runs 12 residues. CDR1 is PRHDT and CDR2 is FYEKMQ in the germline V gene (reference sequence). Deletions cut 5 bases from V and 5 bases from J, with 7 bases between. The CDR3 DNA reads TGTGCCAGCAGCCCGGCAGAAAACATTCAGTACTTC. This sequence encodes CASSPAENIQYF.

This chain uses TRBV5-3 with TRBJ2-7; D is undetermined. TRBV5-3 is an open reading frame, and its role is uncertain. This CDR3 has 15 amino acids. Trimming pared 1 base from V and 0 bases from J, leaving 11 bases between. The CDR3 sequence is CARSLNVESSYEQYV. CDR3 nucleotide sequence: TGTGCCAGAAGCTTGAACGTGGAGAGCTCCTACGAGCAGTACGTC.

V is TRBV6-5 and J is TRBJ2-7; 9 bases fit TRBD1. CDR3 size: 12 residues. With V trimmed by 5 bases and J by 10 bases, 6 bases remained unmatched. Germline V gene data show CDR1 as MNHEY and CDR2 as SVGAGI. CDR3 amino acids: CASSPGTGSQYV. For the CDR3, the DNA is TGTGCCAGCAGTCCGGGGACAGGGTCCCAGTACGTC.

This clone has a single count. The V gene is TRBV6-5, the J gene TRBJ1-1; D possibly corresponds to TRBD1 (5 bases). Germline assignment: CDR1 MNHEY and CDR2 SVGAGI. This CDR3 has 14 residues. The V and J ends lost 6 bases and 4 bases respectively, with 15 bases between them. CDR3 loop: CASRGSGGGTEAFF. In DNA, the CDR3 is TGTGCCAGCAGGGGGTCTGGGGGGGGCACTGAAGCTTTCTTT.

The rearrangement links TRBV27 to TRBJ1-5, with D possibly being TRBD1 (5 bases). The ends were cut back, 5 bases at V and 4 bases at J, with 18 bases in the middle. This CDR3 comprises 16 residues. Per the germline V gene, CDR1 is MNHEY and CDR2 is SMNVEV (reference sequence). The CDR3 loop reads CASSPRGGLRNQPQHF. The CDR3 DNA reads TGTGCCAGCAGTCCGAGGGGTGGCCTAAGGAATCAGCCCCAGCATTTT.